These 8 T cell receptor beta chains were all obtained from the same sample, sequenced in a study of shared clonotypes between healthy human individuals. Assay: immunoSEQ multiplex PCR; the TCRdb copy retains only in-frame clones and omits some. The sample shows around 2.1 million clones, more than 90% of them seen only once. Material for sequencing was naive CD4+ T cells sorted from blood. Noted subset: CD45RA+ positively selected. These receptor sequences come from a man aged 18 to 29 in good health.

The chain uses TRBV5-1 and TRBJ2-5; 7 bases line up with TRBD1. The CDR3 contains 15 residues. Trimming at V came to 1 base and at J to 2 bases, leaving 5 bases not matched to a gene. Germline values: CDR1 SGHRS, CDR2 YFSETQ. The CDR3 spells CASSLRGQGQETQYF. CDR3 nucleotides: TGCGCCAGCAGCTTGAGGGGGCAGGGGCAAGAGACCCAGTACTTC.

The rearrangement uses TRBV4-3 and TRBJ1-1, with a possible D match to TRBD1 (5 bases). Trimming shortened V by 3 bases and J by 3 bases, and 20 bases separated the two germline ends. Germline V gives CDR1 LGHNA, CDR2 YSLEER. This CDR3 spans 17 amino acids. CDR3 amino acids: CASSQGRQTGHHTEAFF. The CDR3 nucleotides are TGCGCCAGCAGCCAGGGCCGACAAACAGGCCACCACACTGAAGCTTTCTTT.

CDR3 sequence reads: CSVAPRTQETQYF. CDR3 DNA sequence: TGCAGCGTTGCCCCCAGAACCCAAGAGACCCAGTACTTC. This chain uses TRBV29-1 with TRBJ2-5; D is uncertain. The germline V gene encodes CDR1 SQVTM and CDR2 ANQGSEA. The CDR3 totals 13 residues. V was cut by 4 bases and J by 1 base, with 10 bases left in between.

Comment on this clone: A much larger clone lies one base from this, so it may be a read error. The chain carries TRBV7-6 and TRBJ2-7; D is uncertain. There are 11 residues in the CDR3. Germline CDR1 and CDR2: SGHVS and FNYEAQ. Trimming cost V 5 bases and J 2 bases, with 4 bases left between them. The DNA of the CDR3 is TGTGCCAGCAGCCCGGCCTACGAGCAGTACTTC. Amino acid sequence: CASSPAYEQYF.

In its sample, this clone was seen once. For the CDR3, the DNA is TGTGCCAGCAGCGAACGAACCGGGACTAGCGTTACAGATACGCAGTATTTT. Translation: CASSERTGTSVTDTQYF. This sequence joins TRBV5-6 and TRBJ2-3, with 10 bases that match TRBD2. The ends lost 4 bases at V and 3 bases at J; junction bases unmatched: 11. The CDR3 runs 17 residues. The germline gives CDR1 SGHDT, CDR2 YYEEEE. Full variable domain (outside the CDR3, taken from reference TRBV5-6 and TRBJ2-3): DAGVTQSPTHLIKTRGQQVTLRCSPKSGHDTVSWYQQALGQGPQFIFQYYEEEERQRGNFPDRFSGHQFPNYSSELNVNALLLGDSALYLCASSERTGTSVTDTQYFGPGTRLTVL.

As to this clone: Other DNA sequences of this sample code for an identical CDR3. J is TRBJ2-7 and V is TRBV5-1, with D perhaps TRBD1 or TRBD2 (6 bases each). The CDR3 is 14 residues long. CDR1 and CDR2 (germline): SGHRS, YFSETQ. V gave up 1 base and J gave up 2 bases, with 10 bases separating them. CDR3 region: CASSLTGAPYEQYF. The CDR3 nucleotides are TGCGCCAGCAGCTTGACGGGGGCCCCCTACGAGCAGTACTTC.

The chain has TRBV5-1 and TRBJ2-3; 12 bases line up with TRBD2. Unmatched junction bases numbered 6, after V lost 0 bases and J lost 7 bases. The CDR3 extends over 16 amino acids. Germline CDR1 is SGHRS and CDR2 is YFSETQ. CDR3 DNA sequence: TGCGCCAGCAGCTTGGACCAACTAGCGGGAGGTTATACGCAGTATTTT. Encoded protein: CASSLDQLAGGYTQYF.

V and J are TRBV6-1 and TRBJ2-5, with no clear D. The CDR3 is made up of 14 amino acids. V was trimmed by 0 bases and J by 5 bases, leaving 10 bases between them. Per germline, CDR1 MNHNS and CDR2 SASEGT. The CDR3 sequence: CASSEAPQRETQYF. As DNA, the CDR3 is TGTGCCAGCAGTGAAGCGCCACAACGGGAGACCCAGTACTTC.